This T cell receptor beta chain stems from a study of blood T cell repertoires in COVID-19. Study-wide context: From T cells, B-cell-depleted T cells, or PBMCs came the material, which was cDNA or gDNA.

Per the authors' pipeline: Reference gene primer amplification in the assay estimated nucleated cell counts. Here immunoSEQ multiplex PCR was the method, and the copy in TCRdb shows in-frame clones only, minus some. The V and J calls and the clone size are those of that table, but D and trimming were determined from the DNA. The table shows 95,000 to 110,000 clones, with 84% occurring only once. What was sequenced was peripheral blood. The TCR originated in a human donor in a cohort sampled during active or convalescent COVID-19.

DNA of the CDR3: TGTGCCAGCGTTCGGGGGTTTACTGAAGCTTTCTTT. Amino acids: CASVRGFTEAFF. The chain combines TRBV12-3 or TRBV12-4 with TRBJ1-1; a possible D gene is TRBD1 (5 bases). This CDR3 spans 12 amino acids. V shed 8 bases and J shed 5 bases, with 12 bases lying between them.